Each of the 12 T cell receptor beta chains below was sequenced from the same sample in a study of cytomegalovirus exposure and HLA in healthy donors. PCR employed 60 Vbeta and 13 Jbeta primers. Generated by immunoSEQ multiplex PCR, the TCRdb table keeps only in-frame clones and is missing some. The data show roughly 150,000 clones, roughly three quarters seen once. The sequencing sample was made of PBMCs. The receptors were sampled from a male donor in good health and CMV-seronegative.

CDR3 sequence (DNA): TGTGCCAGCAGCTTAGAGACAGGGCTCACCGGGGAGCTGTTTTTT. It codes for CASSLETGLTGELFF. This chain joins TRBV7-7 and TRBJ2-2, with 7 bases fitting TRBD1. Germline values: CDR1 SSHAT, CDR2 FNYEAQ (reference sequence). This CDR3 comprises 15 residues. Trimming removed 1 base from V and 4 bases from J; junction bases left unmatched: 3.

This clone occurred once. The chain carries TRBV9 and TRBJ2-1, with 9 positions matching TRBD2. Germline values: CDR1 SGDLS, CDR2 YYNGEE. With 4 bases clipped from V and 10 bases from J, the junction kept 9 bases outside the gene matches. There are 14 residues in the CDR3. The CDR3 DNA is TGTGCCAGCAGCCCCCAGGCGGGAGGGGAAGAGCAGTTCTTC. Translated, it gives CASSPQAGGEEQFF.

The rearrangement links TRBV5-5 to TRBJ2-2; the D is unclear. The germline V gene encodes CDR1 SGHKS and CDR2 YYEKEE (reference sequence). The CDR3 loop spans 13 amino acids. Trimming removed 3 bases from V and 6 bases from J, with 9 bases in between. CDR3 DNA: TGTGCCAGCAGCTCCTTAGTTCCCGGGGAGCTGTTTTTT. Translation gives CASSSLVPGELFF.

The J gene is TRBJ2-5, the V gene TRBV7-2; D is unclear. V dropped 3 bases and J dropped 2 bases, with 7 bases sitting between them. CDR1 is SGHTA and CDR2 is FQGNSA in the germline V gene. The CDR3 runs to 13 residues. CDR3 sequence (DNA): TGTGCCAGCAGCTTTCGAGATCAAGAGACCCAGTACTTC. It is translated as CASSFRDQETQYF.

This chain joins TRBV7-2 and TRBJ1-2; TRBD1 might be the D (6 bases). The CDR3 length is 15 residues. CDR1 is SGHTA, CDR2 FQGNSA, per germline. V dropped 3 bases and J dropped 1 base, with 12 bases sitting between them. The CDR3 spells CASSFVQGINYGYTF. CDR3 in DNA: TGTGCCAGCAGCTTTGTACAGGGAATTAACTATGGCTACACCTTC.

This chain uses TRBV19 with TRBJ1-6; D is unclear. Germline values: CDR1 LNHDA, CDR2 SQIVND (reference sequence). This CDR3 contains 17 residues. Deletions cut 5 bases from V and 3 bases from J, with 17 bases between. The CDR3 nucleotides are TGTGCCAGTAGTCGGGAAGGGTTCACCGGCTATAATTCACCCCTCCACTTT. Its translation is CASSREGFTGYNSPLHF.

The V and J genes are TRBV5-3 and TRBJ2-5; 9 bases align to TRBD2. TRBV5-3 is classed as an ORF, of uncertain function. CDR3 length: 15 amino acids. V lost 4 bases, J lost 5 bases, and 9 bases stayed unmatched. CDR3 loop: CARSAGGPAGETQYF. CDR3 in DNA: TGTGCCAGAAGCGCGGGGGGGCCGGCGGGGGAGACCCAGTACTTC.

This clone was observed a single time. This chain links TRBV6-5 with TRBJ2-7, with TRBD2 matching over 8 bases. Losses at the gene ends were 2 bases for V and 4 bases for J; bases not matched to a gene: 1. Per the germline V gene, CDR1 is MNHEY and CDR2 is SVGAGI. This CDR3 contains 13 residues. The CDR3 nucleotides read TGTGCCAGCAGTTACGTAGCGGGGTACGAGCAGTACTTC. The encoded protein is CASSYVAGYEQYF.

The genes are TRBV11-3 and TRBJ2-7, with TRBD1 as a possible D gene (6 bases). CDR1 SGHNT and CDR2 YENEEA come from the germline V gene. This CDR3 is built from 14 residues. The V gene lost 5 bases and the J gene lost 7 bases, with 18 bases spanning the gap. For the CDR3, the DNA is TGTGCCAGCAGCGCCCGGGACACCCCCGGGGAGCAGTACTTC. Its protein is CASSARDTPGEQYF.

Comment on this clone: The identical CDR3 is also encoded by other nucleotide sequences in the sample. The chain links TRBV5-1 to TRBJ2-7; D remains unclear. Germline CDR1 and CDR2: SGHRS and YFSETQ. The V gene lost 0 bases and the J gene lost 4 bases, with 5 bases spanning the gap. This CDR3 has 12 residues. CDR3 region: CASSLGQYEQYF. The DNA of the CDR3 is TGCGCCAGCAGCTTGGGACAATACGAGCAGTACTTC.

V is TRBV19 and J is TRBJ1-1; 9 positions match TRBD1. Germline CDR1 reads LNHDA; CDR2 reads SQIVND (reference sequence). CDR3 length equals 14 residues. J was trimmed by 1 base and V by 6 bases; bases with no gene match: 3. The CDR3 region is CASRPGQGNTEAFF. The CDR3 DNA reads TGTGCCAGTAGACCGGGACAGGGGAACACTGAAGCTTTCTTT.

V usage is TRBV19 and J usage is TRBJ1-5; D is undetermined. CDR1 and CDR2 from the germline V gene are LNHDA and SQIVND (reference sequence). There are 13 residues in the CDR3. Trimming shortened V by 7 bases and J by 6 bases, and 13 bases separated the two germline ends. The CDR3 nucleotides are TGTGCCAGTACTCAGGAAGTGGGTCAGCCCCAGCATTTT. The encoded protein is CASTQEVGQPQHF.